One and the same sample provided the 29 T cell receptor beta chains below, sequenced in a study of T cells in Graves' hyperthyroidism and ophthalmopathy. RNA transcripts served as the template for amplifying TCR beta CDR3 regions. The HTBI primer set served for first-round RT-PCR of the TCR CDR3. Via MiXCR, TCRdb re-called the multiplex PCR reads, giving one row per CDR3 protein. The data hold a few hundred thousand distinct CDR3 sequences, with roughly an eighth observed a single time. The sequenced sample was blood. The receptors originated from a woman under 30 with Graves' hyperthyroidism.

This clonotype came up many times. The chain has TRBV7-2 and TRBJ2-5; 7 nucleotides line up with TRBD2. After removal of 2 bases from V and 5 bases from J, the junction contained 8 bases not matched to a gene. The germline gives CDR1 SGHTA, CDR2 FQGNSA. The CDR3 has 15 residues. CDR3 in DNA: TGTGCCAGCAGCTTATGGGCGGGAGTAGGGGAGACCCAGTACTTC. It encodes CASSLWAGVGETQYF.

This clonotype was seen repeatedly, ten times or more. The chain employs TRBV27 and TRBJ2-1; 7 bases line up with TRBD2. The CDR3 is made up of 15 amino acids. With 5 bases clipped from V and 2 bases from J, the junction kept 6 bases outside the gene matches. CDR1 and CDR2 from the germline V gene are MNHEY and SMNVEV (reference sequence). CDR3 in DNA: TGTGCCAGCAGTCCAGATGGGACTACCTACAATGAGCAGTTCTTC. This gives the protein CASSPDGTTYNEQFF.

The V and J genes are TRBV6-2 or TRBV6-3 and TRBJ2-6; 8 bases are a match to TRBD2. This CDR3 has 19 amino acids. Trimming removed 7 bases from V and 2 bases from J; junction bases left unmatched: 16. Germline assignment: CDR1 MNHEY and CDR2 SVGEGT. The CDR3 sequence: CASNPLWAGGETGANVLTF. The DNA of the CDR3 is TGTGCCAGCAACCCTCTTTGGGCGGGAGGAGAAACTGGGGCCAACGTCCTGACTTTC.

This clonotype has ten or more counts. This chain joins TRBV3-1 and TRBJ2-3; 8 bases are a match to TRBD2. Germline V lookup: CDR1 LGHDT, CDR2 YNNKEL (reference sequence). CDR3 size: 16 residues. Losses at the gene ends were 10 bases for V and 0 bases for J; bases not matched to a gene: 12. CDR3 DNA sequence: TGTGCCACCTCCAAGACTAGCGTGTCTAGCACAGATACGCAGTATTTT. Its protein is CATSKTSVSSTDTQYF.

This clonotype was detected ten times or more. J is TRBJ1-2 and V is TRBV5-5; D gene uncertain. Germline-derived CDR1 and CDR2 are SGHKS and YYEKEE (reference sequence). CDR3 length: 17 amino acids. The V end lost 4 bases, the J end lost 6 bases, and 25 bases lay between the germline ends. CDR3 in amino acids: CASSPPSWRGGFDGYTF. In DNA form, the CDR3 reads TGTGCCAGCAGCCCACCGTCGTGGAGAGGAGGCTTTGATGGCTACACCTTC.

This clonotype has at least ten counts. The chain employs TRBV28 and TRBJ1-1; D unclear. In germline, CDR1 is MDHEN, CDR2 SYDVKM. The CDR3 is made up of 17 amino acids. Trimming shortened V by 2 bases and J by 0 bases, and 16 bases separated the two germline ends. This CDR3 reads CASSLKAQNLMNTEAFF. CDR3 bases: TGTGCCAGCAGTTTAAAGGCGCAGAATTTAATGAACACTGAAGCTTTCTTT.

Only a few counts were recorded for this clonotype. V usage is TRBV9 and J usage is TRBJ2-1; D possibly corresponds to TRBD2 (6 bases). Trimming cost V 0 bases and J 4 bases, with 11 bases left between them. The CDR3 covers 15 residues. Germline V gene sequence: CDR1 SGDLS, CDR2 YYNGEE. As DNA, the CDR3 is TGTGCCAGCAGCGTAGTACTAGGAGGGTACAATGAGCAGTTCTTC. It yields the protein CASSVVLGGYNEQFF.

This chain links TRBV15 with TRBJ2-1; 13 nucleotides line up with TRBD2. Germline loops: CDR1 LNHNV, CDR2 YYDKDF (reference sequence). This CDR3 region has 14 residues. V shed 9 bases, J shed 11 bases, and the junction held 10 bases outside the gene matches. CDR3 residues: CATRPGLAGAQQFF. The CDR3 DNA follows: TGTGCCACAAGACCCGGACTAGCGGGAGCCCAGCAGTTCTTC.

The J gene is TRBJ1-2, the V gene TRBV5-5; possible D gene TRBD1, 5 bases. From germline, CDR1 is SGHKS and CDR2 YYEKEE (reference sequence). CDR3 length: 16 residues. The V end was cut by 0 bases, the J end by 3 bases, with 15 bases between. The CDR3 loop reads CASSLGVPLRDYGYTF. The CDR3 DNA reads TGTGCCAGCAGCTTGGGTGTCCCACTCAGGGACTATGGCTACACCTTC.

The rearrangement links TRBV12-3 or TRBV12-4 to TRBJ2-2; no definite D call. The CDR3 consists of 14 residues. Trimming stripped 3 bases from V and 4 bases from J, with 9 bases between. The CDR3 coding sequence is TGTGCCAGCAGTTTCCGTACGGCCACCGGGGAGCTGTTTTTT. It encodes CASSFRTATGELFF.

This clonotype was counted at least ten times. The chain couples TRBV12-3 or TRBV12-4 to TRBJ2-3; 15 bases are a match to TRBD2. CDR3 length equals 16 residues. After removal of 2 bases from V and 4 bases from J, the junction contained 1 base not matched to a gene. The CDR3 sequence: CASSLRTSGRADTQYF. The CDR3 DNA is TGTGCCAGCAGTTTACGGACTAGCGGGAGGGCAGATACGCAGTATTTT.

This clonotype was seen repeatedly, ten times or more. The V gene is TRBV12-5, the J gene TRBJ2-2; D remains unclear. Per germline, CDR1 LGHNT and CDR2 FRNRAP. The V and J ends lost 5 bases and 5 bases respectively, with 9 bases between them. This CDR3 contains 13 residues. The CDR3 region is CASGALGTGELFF. In nucleotides, the CDR3 is TGTGCTAGTGGTGCGCTAGGGACCGGGGAGCTGTTTTTT.

This chain joins TRBV7-6 and TRBJ2-2; 7 bases match TRBD1. The CDR3 totals 19 residues. Germline trimming cut 5 bases from V and 0 bases from J; bases unmatched to any gene: 15. The germline V gene has CDR1 SGHVS and CDR2 FNYEAQ. CDR3 region: CASSDRTGHTFANTGELFF. CDR3 DNA sequence: TGTGCCAGCAGCGACAGGACAGGACATACGTTCGCGAACACCGGGGAGCTGTTTTTT.

This clonotype was detected a few times. This chain uses TRBV5-8 with TRBJ2-7; 7 bases line up with TRBD2. Germline lookup yields CDR1 SGHTS and CDR2 YDEGEE. The J segment lost 5 bases and the V segment lost 6 bases, leaving 14 bases of the junction unmatched. The CDR3 spans 15 residues. CDR3 sequence (DNA): TGTGCCAGCAACGGGGGACCGGGAGGTTTTAACGAGCAGTACTTC. Translating gives CASNGGPGGFNEQYF.

In its sample, this clonotype was seen many times. The V gene is TRBV6-4, the J gene TRBJ1-1, with a possible D match to TRBD1 (5 bases). The CDR3 spans 13 residues. Germline-derived CDR1 and CDR2 are MRHNA and SNTAGT. Trimming took off 3 bases at V and 1 base at J, with 6 bases between the two ends. CDR3 residues: CASSEGENTEAFF. CDR3 bases: TGTGCCAGCAGTGAGGGGGAGAACACTGAAGCTTTCTTT.

The chain carries TRBV19 and TRBJ2-6; TRBD1 might be the D (5 bases). The V and J ends lost 4 bases and 1 base respectively, with 8 bases between them. Germline CDR1 and CDR2: LNHDA and SQIVND (reference sequence). This CDR3 comprises 15 residues. CDR3 loop: CASSTQGSGANVLTF. Here the CDR3 DNA reads TGTGCCAGTAGTACTCAGGGATCTGGGGCCAACGTCCTGACTTTC. Full variable domain (rest looked up from reference TRBV19 and TRBJ2-6): DGGITQSPKYLFRKEGQNVTLSCEQNLNHDAMYWYRQDPGQGLRLIYYSQIVNDFQKGDIAEGYSVSREKKESFPLTVTSAQKNPTAFYLCASSTQGSGANVLTFGAGSRLTVL.

Many counts were recorded for this clonotype. The V and J genes are TRBV28 and TRBJ2-2, with D hard to call. The CDR3 loop spans 12 amino acids. Germline V gene data show CDR1 as MDHEN and CDR2 as SYDVKM. V was cut by 3 bases and J by 8 bases, with 7 bases left in between. This chain's CDR3 is CASSFIEGELFF. The CDR3 DNA reads TGTGCCAGCAGTTTTATAGAAGGGGAGCTGTTTTTT.

The V call is TRBV5-4, the J call TRBJ2-7; 11 bases line up with TRBD1. Germline V gene data show CDR1 as SGHNT and CDR2 as YYREEE (reference sequence). Trimming took 0 bases from V and 9 from J; bases not matched to a gene: 5. This CDR3 region has 14 residues. The CDR3 bases are TGTGCCAGCAGCTTGGGATGGACAGGGGGCCGGCAGTACTTC. Protein sequence: CASSLGWTGGRQYF.

This clonotype was seen repeatedly, ten times or more. J is TRBJ2-1 and V is TRBV6-1; D is undetermined. The CDR3 runs 13 residues. CDR1 and CDR2 from the germline V gene are MNHNS and SASEGT. V lost 6 bases and J lost 7, with 13 bases in between. The CDR3 region has the DNA TGTGCCAGCAGCCAAGCCGGTTGGAATGAGCAGTTCTTC. Protein: CASSQAGWNEQFF.

This clonotype came up many times. The chain uses TRBV12-3 or TRBV12-4 and TRBJ2-4; weak D call: TRBD2 (7 bases). The CDR3 covers 15 residues. V lost 6 bases and J lost 6, with 18 bases in between. The CDR3 DNA reads TGTGCCAGCAGAGGGGGGGGGGGCAGGGGAAACATTCAGTACTTC. It translates to CASRGGGGRGNIQYF.

In regard to this clonotype: A much larger clone differs from this one at a single base, so this may be a read error. The chain is built from TRBV6-1 and TRBJ2-7; D is perhaps TRBD1 (6 bases). The ends were cut back, 6 bases at V and 6 bases at J, with 21 bases in the middle. Germline V lookup: CDR1 MNHNS, CDR2 SASEGT. The CDR3 spans 15 residues. CDR3 bases: TGTGCCAGCAGCCGCCGGGTTGGGGGCAGGTCCGAGCAGTACTTC. It yields the protein CASSRRVGGRSEQYF.

This clonotype was seen more than once but under ten times. V gene TRBV29-1 combines with J gene TRBJ2-5; D is unresolved. The V gene lost 5 bases and the J gene lost 2 bases, with 9 bases spanning the gap. The V gene's germline CDR1 is SQVTM and CDR2 ANQGSEA. The CDR3 has 12 residues. Written as DNA, the CDR3 is TGCAGCGTTAAAAGGGAACAAGAGACCCAGTACTTC. This sequence encodes CSVKREQETQYF.

The table lists this clonotype with many counts. The chain links TRBV28 to TRBJ2-3, with 11 bases aligning to TRBD2. Germline loops: CDR1 MDHEN, CDR2 SYDVKM. CDR3 length: 14 amino acids. J lost 2 bases, V lost 10 bases, and 5 bases had no gene match. The CDR3 sequence is CATGTSGLTDTQYF. CDR3 in DNA: TGTGCCACCGGGACTAGCGGACTCACAGATACGCAGTATTTT.

As regards this clonotype: In this CDR3 the conserved last residue, phenylalanine or tryptophan, is missing, so a read error is likely. This chain connects TRBV12-3 or TRBV12-4 to TRBJ2-1; TRBD2 might be the D (5 bases). Trimming pared 3 bases from V and 8 bases from J, leaving 5 bases between. The CDR3 has 11 amino acids. The CDR3 here is CASSLGDEQFS. The CDR3 coding sequence is TGTGCCAGCAGTTTGGGAGATGAGCAGTTCTCC.

In regard to this clonotype: One end of the junction is discordant with germline, which a read error may explain. V is TRBV20-1 and J is TRBJ2-1; D assignment may be TRBD1 or TRBD2 (5 bases each). In germline, CDR1 is DFQATT, CDR2 SNEGSKA (reference sequence). This CDR3 region has 12 residues. In DNA form, the CDR3 reads TGCGGTGCTAGGGACCTGAGCAATGAGCAGTTCTTC. This translates into CGARDLSNEQFF.

This clonotype was counted at least ten times. The chain joins TRBV18 to TRBJ1-2; no firm D call. CDR1 is KGHSH, CDR2 LQKENI, per germline. The ends were cut back, 3 bases at V and 2 bases at J, with 7 bases in the middle. The CDR3 has 13 residues. In nucleotides, the CDR3 is TGTGCCAGCTCACCTGACAAGAACTATGGCTACACCTTC. Protein sequence: CASSPDKNYGYTF.

The V gene is TRBV7-9, the J gene TRBJ1-4; D gene ambiguous. V gave up 1 base and J gave up 8 bases, with 8 bases separating them. In germline, CDR1 is SEHNR, CDR2 FQNEAQ (reference sequence). This CDR3 has 13 amino acids. The CDR3 is CASSLELREKLFF. CDR3 coding DNA: TGTGCCAGCAGCTTAGAGCTGAGGGAAAAACTGTTTTTT.

This clonotype appeared many times. This chain connects TRBV3-1 to TRBJ1-6; 7 bases align to TRBD1. The CDR3 loop spans 15 amino acids. V shed 4 bases and J 4 bases; nucleotides not matched to a gene: 4. Germline lookup yields CDR1 LGHDT and CDR2 YNNKEL (reference sequence). CDR3 sequence reads: CASSPGGGYNSPLHF. The CDR3 bases are TGTGCCAGCAGCCCAGGGGGAGGGTATAATTCACCCCTCCACTTT.

The chain's CDR3 is CASTIRGLGGYTF. CDR3 nucleotides: TGTGCCAGTACCATTCGGGGTCTTGGTGGCTACACCTTC. This sequence joins TRBV19 and TRBJ1-2; D remains unclear. The V and J ends lost 7 bases and 7 bases respectively, with 16 bases between them. CDR3 length equals 13 residues. From germline, CDR1 is LNHDA and CDR2 SQIVND (reference sequence).